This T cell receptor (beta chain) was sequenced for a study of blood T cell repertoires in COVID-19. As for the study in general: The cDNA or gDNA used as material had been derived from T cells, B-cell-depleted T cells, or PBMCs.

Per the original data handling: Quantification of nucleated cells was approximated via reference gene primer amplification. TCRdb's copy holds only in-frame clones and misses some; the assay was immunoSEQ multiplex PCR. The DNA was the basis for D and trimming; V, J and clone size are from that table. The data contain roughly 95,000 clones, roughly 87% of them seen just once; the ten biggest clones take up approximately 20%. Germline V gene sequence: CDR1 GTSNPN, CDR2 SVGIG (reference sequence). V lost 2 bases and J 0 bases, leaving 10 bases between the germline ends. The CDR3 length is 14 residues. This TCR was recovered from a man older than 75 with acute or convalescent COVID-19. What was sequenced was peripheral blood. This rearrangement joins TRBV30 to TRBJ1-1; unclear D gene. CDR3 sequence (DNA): TGTGCCTGGAGTTTTCGAGGCATGAACACTGAAGCTTTCTTT. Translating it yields CAWSFRGMNTEAFF.